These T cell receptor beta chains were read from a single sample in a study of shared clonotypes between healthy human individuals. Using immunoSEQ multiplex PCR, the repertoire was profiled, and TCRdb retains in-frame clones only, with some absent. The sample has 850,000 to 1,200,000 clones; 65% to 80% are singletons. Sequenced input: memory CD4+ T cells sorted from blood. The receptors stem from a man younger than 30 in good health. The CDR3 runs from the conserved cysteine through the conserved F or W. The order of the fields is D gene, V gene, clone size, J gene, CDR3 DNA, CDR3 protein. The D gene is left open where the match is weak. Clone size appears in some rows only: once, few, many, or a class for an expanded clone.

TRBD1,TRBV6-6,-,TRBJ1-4,TGTGCCAGCAATAACAGGGGGGATGAAAAACTGTTTTTT,CASNNRGDEKLFF
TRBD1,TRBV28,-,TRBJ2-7,TGTGCCAGCAGCCAATGGACAGGGCAAAGCTACGAGCAGTACTTC,CASSQWTGQSYEQYF
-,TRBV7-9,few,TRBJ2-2,TGTGCCAGCCTTTTTGAGCTGTTTTTT,CASLFELFF
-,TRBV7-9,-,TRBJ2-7,TGTGCCAGCAGCTTACTTCGCGGAAGGACAGCTACCTACGAGCAGTACTTC,CASSLLRGRTATYEQYF
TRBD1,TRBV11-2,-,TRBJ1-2,TGTGCCAGCAGCTTAGCTATAATGACAGGGTATAGGAGCGGCTACACCTTC,CASSLAIMTGYRSGYTF
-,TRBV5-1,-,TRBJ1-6,TGCGCCAGCAGCTTGGCCGGGGCCAGAGGGGAATCACCCCTCCACTTT,CASSLAGARGESPLHF
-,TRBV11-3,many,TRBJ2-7,TGTGCCAGCAGTCTGACTACTGTAGGCGAGCAGTACTTC,CASSLTTVGEQYF
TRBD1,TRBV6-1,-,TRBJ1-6,TGTGCCACCCCTTCGGACAGGAATAATTCACCCCTCCACTTT,CATPSDRNNSPLHF
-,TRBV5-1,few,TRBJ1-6,TGCGCCAGCAGCTTGGTCGCAGACGATTCACCCCTCCACTTT,CASSLVADDSPLHF
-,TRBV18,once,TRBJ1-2,TGTGCCAGCTCGCCCACGGTTGGGGACTATGGCTACACCTTC,CASSPTVGDYGYTF
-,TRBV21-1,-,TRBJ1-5,TGTGCCAGCAGCAAAGTAAACCCGACAGGGTTGTTGCAGCCCCAGCATTTT,CASSKVNPTGLLQPQHF
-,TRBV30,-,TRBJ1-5,TGTGCCTGGAGTCTCACCTCCAATCAGCCCCAGCATTTT,CAWSLTSNQPQHF
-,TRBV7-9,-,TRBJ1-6,TGTGCCAGCAGCCTGGGCCTTTCACCCCTCCACTTT,CASSLGLSPLHF
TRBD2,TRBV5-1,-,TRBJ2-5,TGCGCCAGCAGCAACTTAGCGGGGGGGCAAGAGACCCAGTACTTC,CASSNLAGGQETQYF
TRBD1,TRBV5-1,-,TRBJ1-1,TGCGCCAGCAGCAAAACAGGGGGCCGGATGAACACTGAAGCTTTCTTT,CASSKTGGRMNTEAFF
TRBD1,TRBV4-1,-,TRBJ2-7,TGCGCCAGCAGCCAAGATGACAGGGGCAACGAGCAGTACTTC,CASSQDDRGNEQYF
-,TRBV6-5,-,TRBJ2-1,TGTGCCAGCAGTAATAGTCGTGAGGAGCAGTTCTTC,CASSNSREEQFF
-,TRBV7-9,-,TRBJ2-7,TGTGCCAGCAGTTCACAAAGCTCCTACGAGCAGTACTTC,CASSSQSSYEQYF
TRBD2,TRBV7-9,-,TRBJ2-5,TGTGCCAGCAGGGCGGGACTAGCGGACCAAGAGACCCAGTACTTC,CASRAGLADQETQYF
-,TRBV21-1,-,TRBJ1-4,TGTGCCAGCAGCAAAGTCAGGGGGGCAACTAATGAAAAACTGTTTTTT,CASSKVRGATNEKLFF
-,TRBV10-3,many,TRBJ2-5,TGTGCCATCAGTGAGCCCGGCGAAGTGGAGACCCAGTACTTC,CAISEPGEVETQYF
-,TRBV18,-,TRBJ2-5,TGTGCCAGCTCACCTCGGGGACAAGAGACCCAGTACTTC,CASSPRGQETQYF
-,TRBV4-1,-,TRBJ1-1,TGCGCCAGCAGCCAAGAGATCCGGGATTCCACTGAAGCTTTCTTT,CASSQEIRDSTEAFF
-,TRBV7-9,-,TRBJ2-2,TGTGCCAGCAGCTTAGCGGGGGCGTCAGCCGGCGGGGAGCTGTTTTTT,CASSLAGASAGGELFF
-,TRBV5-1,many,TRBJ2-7,TGCGCCAGCAGCTTGGTGCGGAGGGGGGTGTACGAGCAGTACTTC,CASSLVRRGVYEQYF
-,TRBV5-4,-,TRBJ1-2,TGTGCCAGCAGCTTGGGGCAGGGAAACTATGGCTACACCTTC,CASSLGQGNYGYTF
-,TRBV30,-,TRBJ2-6,TGTGCCTGGAGCGCTGGGGCCAACGTCCTGACTTTC,CAWSAGANVLTF
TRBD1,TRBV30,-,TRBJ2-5,TGTGCCTGGAGTGGGGGACAGGGACTACAAGAGACCCAGTACTTC,CAWSGGQGLQETQYF
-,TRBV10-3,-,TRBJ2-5,TGTGCCACCACCCCTGGGGGTCAAGAGACCCAGTACTTC,CATTPGGQETQYF
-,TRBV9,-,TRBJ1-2,TGTGCCAGCAGCCCAACTACAGGGAACTATGGCTACACCTTC,CASSPTTGNYGYTF
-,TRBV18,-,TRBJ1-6,TGTGCCAGCTCTGGCGGGGGGGGTCCCCTCCACTTT,CASSGGGGPLHF
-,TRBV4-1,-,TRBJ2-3,TGCGCCAGCAGCCAAGACCACAGCAAAGATACGCAGTATTTT,CASSQDHSKDTQYF
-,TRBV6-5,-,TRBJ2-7,TGTGCCAGCAGTTCCCCGGGATCCCACGAGCAGTACTTC,CASSSPGSHEQYF
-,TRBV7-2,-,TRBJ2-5,TGTGCCAGCAGCCGACTTTGGGCAGGCCAAGAGACCCAGTACTTC,CASSRLWAGQETQYF
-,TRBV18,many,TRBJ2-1,TGTGCCAGCTCACCATTTGGGCTTACCAGCTCCTACAATGAGCAGTTCTTC,CASSPFGLTSSYNEQFF
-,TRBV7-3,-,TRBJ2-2,TGTGCCAGCAGCTCTCAAGGAAGGAACACCGGGGAGCTGTTTTTT,CASSSQGRNTGELFF
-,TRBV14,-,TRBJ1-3,TGTGCCAGCAGCCGAATCCCCGCCTTGGGCACCATATATTTT,CASSRIPALGTIYF
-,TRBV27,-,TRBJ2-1,TGTGCCAGCAGTTTATCGGCCCTGGGAAGAGGGTCCGAGGGGTTCTTC,CASSLSALGRGSEGFF
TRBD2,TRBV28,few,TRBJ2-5,TGTGCCAGCAGTTTAGGCTTTCGGACTAGCGGGAATCAAAAAGAGACCCAGTACTTC,CASSLGFRTSGNQKETQYF
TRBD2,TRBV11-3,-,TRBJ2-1,TGTGCCAGCAGCCCAATACTAGCGGGGGGGCCTTCTAATGAGCAGTTCTTC,CASSPILAGGPSNEQFF
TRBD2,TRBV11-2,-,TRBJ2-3,TGTGCCAGCAGCTCCGGACTAGCGGGGGGTTCCACAGATACGCAGTATTTT,CASSSGLAGGSTDTQYF
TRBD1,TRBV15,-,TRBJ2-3,TGTGCCACCAGCGGACTATCCTTGGGGACAGGCCCCCGATTCACAGATACGCAGTATTTT,CATSGLSLGTGPRFTDTQYF
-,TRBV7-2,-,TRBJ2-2,TGTGCCAGCAGCTTCTCATATCTAGCTTCCGGGGAGCTGTTTTTT,CASSFSYLASGELFF
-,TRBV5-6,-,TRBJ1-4,TGTGCCAGCAGCTGGTACGAGGGGGGGAGTGGTGAAAAACTGTTTTTT,CASSWYEGGSGEKLFF
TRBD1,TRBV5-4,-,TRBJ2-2,TGTGCCAGCAGCCCCGGGGACAGGGGGCATGTCGGGGAGCTGTTTTTT,CASSPGDRGHVGELFF
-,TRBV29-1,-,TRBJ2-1,TGCAGCGTTGAAATTGGTCGAATTGAGCAGTTCTTC,CSVEIGRIEQFF
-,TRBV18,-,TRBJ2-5,TGTGCCAGCTCACCACAGGGCCAGGGGGGACGTGAGACCCAGTACTTC,CASSPQGQGGRETQYF
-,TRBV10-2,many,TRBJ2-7,TGCGCCAGCAGTGATTACGACTTCGGGTGGGAGCAGTACTTC,CASSDYDFGWEQYF
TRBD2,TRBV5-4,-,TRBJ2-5,TGTGCCAGCAGCTTGGGACTAGCGGGGGGGGTACAAGAGACCCAGTACTTC,CASSLGLAGGVQETQYF
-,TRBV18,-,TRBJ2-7,TGTGCCAGCTCACCAGATTCTCGGTACGAGCAGTACTTC,CASSPDSRYEQYF
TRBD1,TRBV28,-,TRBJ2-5,TGTGCCAGCAGTTCTCAATCAGGGGGTAAAGAGACCCAGTACTTC,CASSSQSGGKETQYF
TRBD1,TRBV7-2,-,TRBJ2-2,TGTGCCAGCAGCTCCGGGACAGGCTACACCGGGGAGCTGTTTTTT,CASSSGTGYTGELFF
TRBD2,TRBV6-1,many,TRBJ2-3,TGTGCCAGCAGTGAAACTAGCGGGAGGGACACAGATACGCAGTATTTT,CASSETSGRDTDTQYF
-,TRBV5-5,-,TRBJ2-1,TGTGCCAGCAGCACCGAGTTGCTTGAGCAGTTCTTC,CASSTELLEQFF
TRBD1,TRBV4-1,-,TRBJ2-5,TGCGCCAGCAGGCAGGAGACAGGGGGCCGGGAGACCCAGTACTTC,CASRQETGGRETQYF
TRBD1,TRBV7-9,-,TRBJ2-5,TGTGCCAGCAGCGAGCCGGGACAGCGACTTGAGACCCAGTACTTC,CASSEPGQRLETQYF
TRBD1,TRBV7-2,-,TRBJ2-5,TGTGCCAGCAGCCCGGGACAGAGGGAGACCCAGTACTTC,CASSPGQRETQYF
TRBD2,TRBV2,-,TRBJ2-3,TGTGCCAGCATAGCGGGTATCGCAGATACGCAGTATTTT,CASIAGIADTQYF